The 20 T cell receptor beta chains presented below share a single source sample, sequenced in a study of human T cells and chemical hapten exposure. One entry per CDR3 protein, called by TCRdb with MiXCR from the RACE reads. The sample records more than 300,000 distinct CDR3 sequences, 5.5% being singletons. Time point denoted: pre-sensitization, week 0. Regarding treatment: therapeutic diphenylcyclopropenone sensitization with weekly scalp DPC. The sample in question was whole blood, obtained in connection with sensitization to the hapten diphenylcyclopropenone (DPC). These receptors all stem from a woman between 18 and 29 years old with alopecia areata. Some clones in this sample may be carry-over from other donors' samples.

This clonotype has more than one count but fewer than ten. The chain carries TRBV6-5 and TRBJ1-2; 7 bases fit TRBD1. Per the germline V gene, CDR1 is MNHEY and CDR2 is SVGAGI. Germline trimming cut 6 bases from V and 6 bases from J; bases unmatched to any gene: 4. The CDR3 is made up of 12 amino acids. The CDR3 DNA sequence: TGTGCCAGCAGCCGCGGACAGGATGGCTACACCTTC. Its protein is CASSRGQDGYTF.

Many counts were recorded for this clonotype. This chain connects TRBV14 to TRBJ1-6; 7 nucleotides line up with TRBD1. This CDR3 is 15 amino acids long. V shed 3 bases and J 6 bases; nucleotides not matched to a gene: 5. From germline, CDR1 is SGHDN and CDR2 FVKESK. CDR3 DNA: TGTGCCAGCAGCCACAGGGGGGCTGGTAATTCACCCCTCCACTTT. Amino acid sequence: CASSHRGAGNSPLHF.

This clonotype was recorded many times. The chain links TRBV29-1 to TRBJ2-3, with a weak D call TRBD1 (6 bases). Germline CDR1 SQVTM, CDR2 ANQGSEA. CDR3 length equals 14 residues. The CDR3 nucleotides read TGCAGTGTTATCGACAGGCGATACACAGATACGCAGTATTTT. Amino acids: CSVIDRRYTDTQYF.

In this sample, this clonotype turned up a few times. The J gene is TRBJ1-6, the V gene TRBV28; 7 nucleotides line up with TRBD1. Trimming at V came to 4 bases and at J to 3 bases, leaving 6 bases not matched to a gene. The CDR3 is 16 amino acids. Per germline, CDR1 MDHEN and CDR2 SYDVKM. CDR3 nucleotide sequence: TGTGCCAGCAGTTCCGGCAGGGGGAACTATAATTCACCCCTCCACTTT. This encodes CASSSGRGNYNSPLHF. Full variable domain (missing parts from reference TRBV28 and TRBJ1-6): DVKVTQSSRYLVKRTGEKVFLECVQDMDHENMFWYRQDPGLGLRLIYFSYDVKMKEKGDIPEGYSVSREKKERFSLILESASTNQTSMYLCASSSGRGNYNSPLHFGNGTRLTVT.

The J gene is TRBJ1-1, the V gene TRBV28; D remains unclear. CDR3 length: 14 amino acids. CDR1 is MDHEN, CDR2 SYDVKM, per germline. V lost 1 base and J 0 bases, leaving 6 bases between the germline ends. The CDR3 nucleotides are TGTGCCAGCAGTTTATTCGCCGTGAACACTGAAGCTTTCTTT. It codes for CASSLFAVNTEAFF.

J is TRBJ2-5 and V is TRBV7-8; perhaps TRBD1 as D (6 bases). The V end was cut by 3 bases, the J end by 4 bases, with 12 bases between. This CDR3 region has 14 residues. The germline CDR1 and CDR2 sequences are SGHVS and FQNEAQ. The CDR3, as DNA: TGTGCCAGCAGCTTCAATGGGGGCGCAGAGACCCAGTACTTC. It translates to CASSFNGGAETQYF.

This clonotype has more than one count but fewer than ten. CDR3 protein: CSASSGGRYNEQFF. The CDR3 region has the DNA TGCAGTGCTAGTAGCGGGGGAAGATACAATGAGCAGTTCTTC. The chain employs TRBV20-1 and TRBJ2-1; 9 bases are a match to TRBD2. There are 14 residues in the CDR3. CDR1 DFQATT and CDR2 SNEGSKA come from the germline V gene (reference sequence). Trimming cost V 3 bases and J 4 bases; bases outside gene matches: 4.

V usage is TRBV6-5 and J usage is TRBJ2-1; no clear D gene. The CDR3 runs 15 residues. Trimming took off 6 bases at V and 6 bases at J, with 18 bases between the two ends. CDR1 and CDR2 (germline): MNHEY, SVGAGI. CDR3 sequence (DNA): TGTGCCAGCAGCCTACAAGCTTACCGGTCCAATGAGCAGTTCTTC. This sequence encodes CASSLQAYRSNEQFF.

The chain has TRBV12-3 or TRBV12-4 and TRBJ1-1, with a weak D call TRBD1 (5 bases). The CDR3 is 16 amino acids. V lost 3 bases and J lost 0, with 14 bases in between. CDR3 in DNA: TGTGCCAGCAGTTTGAGGGCGGGGGGAATGAACACTGAAGCTTTCTTT. Protein product: CASSLRAGGMNTEAFF.

This clonotype was counted only a few times. This chain joins TRBV3-1 and TRBJ1-1; D uncertain. CDR1 and CDR2 (germline): LGHDT, YNNKEL (reference sequence). The CDR3 consists of 13 residues. The germline V and J ends were trimmed by 3 bases and 1 base, with 6 bases remaining between them. Written as DNA, the CDR3 is TGTGCCAGCAGCCACGGCAGGAACACTGAAGCTTTCTTT. The encoded protein is CASSHGRNTEAFF.

The gene calls are TRBV28 and TRBJ1-2; no clear D. The CDR3 extends over 15 amino acids. Germline CDR1 reads MDHEN; CDR2 reads SYDVKM. Trimming took off 6 bases at V and 4 bases at J, with 18 bases between the two ends. The CDR3, as DNA: TGTGCCAGCAGCTTAGCTTACAAGGCGGCCTATGGCTACACCTTC. Translating it yields CASSLAYKAAYGYTF.

This clonotype appeared many times. The chain recombines TRBV20-1 with TRBJ1-3; the D is unclear. CDR3 length: 14 amino acids. Between the trimmed V and J ends, which lost 0 bases and 2 bases, there was a span of 8 bases. Germline-derived CDR1 and CDR2 are DFQATT and SNEGSKA (reference sequence). The CDR3, as DNA: TGCAGTGCTAGAGATGGAAGGGCTGGAAACACCATATATTTT. Its translation is CSARDGRAGNTIYF.

This clonotype showed up many times. The rearrangement links TRBV27 to TRBJ1-5; D gene unclear. The CDR3 is 12 residues long. V was trimmed by 5 bases and J by 6 bases, leaving 8 bases between them. CDR1 MNHEY and CDR2 SMNVEV come from the germline V gene (reference sequence). Here the CDR3 DNA reads TGTGCCAGCAGTCCCTCCGGTCAGCCCCAGCATTTT. Amino acid sequence: CASSPSGQPQHF.

This clonotype was seen ten or more times. The CDR3 here is CASSQENAGAQETQYF. As DNA, the CDR3 is TGTGCCAGCAGCCAAGAGAACGCGGGGGCACAAGAGACCCAGTACTTC. The chain recombines TRBV4-2 with TRBJ2-5; possible D gene TRBD2, 7 bases. CDR1 is LGHNA and CDR2 is YNFKEQ in the germline V gene. CDR3 size: 16 residues. V lost 0 bases and J lost 2, with 13 bases in between.

This rearrangement joins TRBV7-3 to TRBJ2-3; the match to TRBD2 covers 8 bases. This CDR3 has 17 amino acids. Looked up from germline, CDR1 is SGHTA and CDR2 is FQGTGA. Germline trimming cut 1 base from V and 4 bases from J; bases unmatched to any gene: 10. The CDR3 sequence is CASSLNGLGSGADTQYF. In DNA, the CDR3 is TGTGCCAGCAGCTTAAACGGGCTCGGTAGCGGGGCAGATACGCAGTATTTT.

This clonotype showed up just a few times. The chain joins TRBV7-2 to TRBJ2-1, with TRBD2 identical over 7 bases. Germline V gene lookup returns CDR1 SGHTA and CDR2 FQGNSA. With V trimmed by 5 bases and J by 8 bases, 12 bases remained unmatched. The length of the CDR3 is 15 residues. The CDR3 DNA sequence: TGTGCCAGCAGCCCCCGACTAGCTACCTCGGATGAGCAGTTCTTC. It translates to CASSPRLATSDEQFF.

V usage is TRBV4-2 and J usage is TRBJ1-3; TRBD1 is a possible D gene (5 bases). The CDR3 totals 15 residues. V dropped 1 base and J dropped 3 bases, with 10 bases sitting between them. Germline V gene data show CDR1 as LGHNA and CDR2 as YNFKEQ. CDR3 in amino acids: CASSQVGALGNTIYF. CDR3 coding DNA: TGTGCCAGCAGCCAAGTCGGGGCGCTTGGAAACACCATATATTTT.

The chain is built from TRBV10-3 and TRBJ1-4, with D possibly being TRBD1 (6 bases). CDR1 is ENHRY, CDR2 SYGVKD, per germline. Trimming left V 10 bases short and J 7 bases short, with 16 bases between. CDR3 size: 13 residues. The CDR3 loop reads CATQQDRSEKLFF. CDR3 DNA: TGTGCCACGCAACAAGACAGGAGTGAAAAACTGTTTTTT.

Remarks on this clonotype: A much larger clone is a single base away; this may be a read error. The chain joins TRBV4-3 to TRBJ2-7; possibly TRBD1 for D (5 bases). This CDR3 is 13 amino acids long. CDR1 is LGHNA, CDR2 YSLEER, per germline. The CDR3 spells CDSSQVQGDEQYF. The CDR3 DNA follows: TGCGACAGCAGCCAAGTTCAAGGGGACGAGCAGTACTTC.

This clonotype came up a few times. The chain has TRBV12-3 or TRBV12-4 and TRBJ2-2; D tentatively reads TRBD1 or TRBD2 (5 bases each). The length of the CDR3 is 14 residues. V was clipped by 7 bases and J by 3 bases, with 12 bases between them. Here the CDR3 DNA reads TGTGCCAGCACCCTTCTGGGGGACACCGGGGAGCTGTTTTTT. Translation: CASTLLGDTGELFF.